A single sample is the source of the 22 T cell receptor beta chains below, sequenced in a study. TCRdb reprocessed the 5' RACE reads with MiXCR, giving one entry per CDR3 protein. This table has tens of thousands of distinct CDR3 sequences, 15% to 20% appearing once. The sample was naive CD4+ T cells sorted from blood. Described subset: naive CD4+ T cells, CD4+CD45RA+CD25-. The receptor set was obtained from a female donor with breast cancer.

The table lists this clonotype with a few counts. DNA for the CDR3: TGCAGTGCTAGATGGGGTATTGGCACTGAAGCTTTCTTT. Protein: CSARWGIGTEAFF. V is TRBV20-1 and J is TRBJ1-1; no firm D call. CDR3 length equals 13 residues. Germline CDR1 DFQATT, CDR2 SNEGSKA (reference sequence). Trimming took off 2 bases at V and 4 bases at J, with 11 bases between the two ends.

This rearrangement joins TRBV25-1 to TRBJ1-3, with D unresolved. The CDR3 is 11 amino acids. The V end was cut by 7 bases, the J end by 0 bases, with 1 base between. Germline V gene lookup returns CDR1 MGHDK and CDR2 SYGVNS. CDR3 DNA: TGTGCCAGCAACTCTGGAAACACCATATATTTT. Its translation is CASNSGNTIYF.

Points on this clonotype: This sequence may be a read error, since a much larger clone differs from it by one base. The CDR3 DNA is TGTGCCATCAAAGGGGGGGTCTCCCACGAGCAGTACTTC. Translating it yields CAIKGGVSHEQYF. The chain uses TRBV10-3 and TRBJ2-7, with D tentatively TRBD2 (7 bases). The CDR3 covers 13 residues. Germline V CDR1 and CDR2: ENHRY, SYGVKD.

Note on this clonotype: Compared with germline, one end of the junction differs, possibly owing to a read error. The chain's CDR3 is CASSPGQTFGCAF. CDR3 in DNA: TGTGCCAGCAGCCCGGGACAGACTTTTGGCTGCGCCTTC. The V call is TRBV12-3 or TRBV12-4, the J call TRBJ1-2; 7 bases are shared with TRBD1. This CDR3 comprises 13 residues.

This clonotype was counted at least ten times. J is TRBJ1-5 and V is TRBV5-1; weak D call: TRBD1 (5 bases). V dropped 2 bases and J dropped 5 bases, with 11 bases sitting between them. The CDR3 runs 14 residues. Germline CDR1 reads SGHRS; CDR2 reads YFSETQ. The CDR3: CASSFGGVDQPQHF. CDR3 nucleotides: TGCGCCAGCAGCTTTGGAGGGGTAGATCAGCCCCAGCATTTT.

This clonotype was found many times. The chain joins TRBV20-1 to TRBJ1-1, with 8 bases fitting TRBD1. Germline-derived CDR1 and CDR2 are DFQATT and SNEGSKA (reference sequence). V was clipped by 7 bases and J by 11 bases; unmatched bases: 12. The CDR3 runs to 12 residues. The CDR3 region has the DNA TGCAGTGTTTCCCTGACAGGGGTTGACGCTTTCTTT. The encoded protein is CSVSLTGVDAFF.

The table lists this clonotype with many counts. The chain joins TRBV6-2 or TRBV6-3 to TRBJ2-2; TRBD2 matches 10 bases. The V and J ends lost 7 bases and 4 bases, in that order; junction bases with no gene match: 27. Germline V lookup: CDR1 MNHEY, CDR2 SVGEGT. This CDR3 has 22 residues. For the CDR3, the DNA is TGTGCCAGCACCTCTCGCCGGACTAGCGGTCGGAGCCAACCTCGGGGCACCGGGGAGCTGTTTTTT. Encoded protein: CASTSRRTSGRSQPRGTGELFF.

The chain joins TRBV29-1 to TRBJ2-3; 7 bases line up with TRBD1. The germline gives CDR1 SQVTM, CDR2 ANQGSEA. Trimming removed 7 bases from V and 4 bases from J; junction bases left unmatched: 8. This CDR3 has 13 amino acids. The CDR3 is CSARQGGADTQYF. The DNA of the CDR3 is TGCAGCGCAAGACAGGGTGGTGCAGATACGCAGTATTTT.

This clonotype was picked up many times. This rearrangement joins TRBV29-1 to TRBJ1-1; D not resolved. This CDR3 has 13 amino acids. Germline V gene sequence: CDR1 SQVTM, CDR2 ANQGSEA. V shed 3 bases and J shed 2 bases, with 10 bases lying between them. The CDR3 nucleotides are TGCAGCGTTGACCGCGCGGAAAACACTGAAGCTTTCTTT. Its translation: CSVDRAENTEAFF.

The chain has TRBV28 and TRBJ2-7; D possibly corresponds to TRBD2 (6 bases). CDR3 length equals 14 residues. V shed 7 bases and J shed 0 bases, with 13 bases lying between them. Germline CDR1 and CDR2: MDHEN and SYDVKM. CDR3 protein: CASTRGVSSYEQYF. In DNA form, the CDR3 reads TGTGCCAGCACTCGCGGGGTGAGCTCCTACGAGCAGTACTTC. The full variable domain, rest sourced from reference TRBV28 and TRBJ2-7, is DVKVTQSSRYLVKRTGEKVFLECVQDMDHENMFWYRQDPGLGLRLIYFSYDVKMKEKGDIPEGYSVSREKKERFSLILESASTNQTSMYLCASTRGVSSYEQYFGPGTRLTVT.

In its sample, this clonotype was seen once. Sequence at one end of the junction differs from germline and may be a read error. V usage is TRBV12-3 or TRBV12-4 and J usage is TRBJ1-1, with D maybe TRBD1 (5 bases). This CDR3 has 14 amino acids. The CDR3 reads CASSLSRVNSEAFF. CDR3 bases: TGTGCCAGCAGTTTATCCAGGGTGAACTCTGAAGCTTTCTTT.

This clonotype was detected only a few times. The rearrangement uses TRBV5-1 and TRBJ2-3, with 10 bases lining up with TRBD1. The V gene's germline CDR1 is SGHRS and CDR2 YFSETQ. This CDR3 comprises 14 residues. The junction had 5 bases not matched to a gene; V was cut back by 4 bases and J by 6 bases. Here the CDR3 reads CASSLDRGPDTQYF. DNA of the CDR3: TGCGCCAGCAGCCTCGACAGGGGGCCCGATACGCAGTATTTT.

On this clonotype itself: A much larger clone lies a single base off, so this may be a read error. V is TRBV6-5 and J is TRBJ2-4; D is perhaps TRBD2 (6 bases). Trimming took 7 bases from V and 16 from J, leaving 20 bases between them. Germline V gene data show CDR1 as MNHEY and CDR2 as SVGAGI. The CDR3 is 12 amino acids. CDR3 in DNA: TGTGCCAGCACCAACTCGTGGGAGGCCCCTTACTTC. This sequence encodes CASTNSWEAPYF.

A remark on this clonotype: A much larger clonotype is one base distant, so this may be a read error. The chain employs TRBV7-2 and TRBJ1-2, with TRBD1 as a possible D gene (5 bases). Germline CDR1 SGHTA, CDR2 FQGNSA. CDR3 size: 13 residues. Trimming took off 8 bases at V and 2 bases at J, with 12 bases between the two ends. CDR3 nucleotide sequence: TGTGCCAGCGGCTCCAGGGACAACTATGGCTACACCTTC. Translated: CASGSRDNYGYTF. Supplemented by reference TRBV7-2 and TRBJ1-2, the full variable domain reads GAGVSQSPSNKVTEKGKDVELRCDPISGHTALYWYRQSLGQGLEFLIYFQGNSAPDKSGLPSDRFSAERTGGSVSTLTIQRTQQEDSAVYLCASGSRDNYGYTFGSGTRLTVV.

There are a few counts of this clonotype. The chain couples TRBV20-1 to TRBJ1-1; D not resolved. Germline CDR1 and CDR2: DFQATT and SNEGSKA (reference sequence). This CDR3 is built from 14 residues. Trimming removed 4 bases at V and 3 bases at J, with 15 bases between. Here the CDR3 DNA reads TGCAGTGCTAATTATCAATCCGGGGACACTGAAGCTTTCTTT. It is translated as CSANYQSGDTEAFF.

V usage is TRBV12-3 or TRBV12-4 and J usage is TRBJ2-1, with 11 bases fitting TRBD2. CDR3 length: 16 amino acids. V dropped 3 bases and J dropped 5; count of bases not matched to a gene: 6. CDR3: CASSFRSGRGNNEQFF. The CDR3 coding sequence is TGTGCCAGCAGTTTCCGTAGCGGGAGGGGGAACAATGAGCAGTTCTTC.

This clonotype was seen a few times. The rearrangement uses TRBV7-9 and TRBJ1-2; D gene ambiguous. V dropped 1 base and J dropped 6 bases, with 15 bases sitting between them. CDR1 and CDR2 from the germline V gene are SEHNR and FQNEAQ (reference sequence). The CDR3 has 15 residues. DNA for the CDR3: TGTGCCAGCAGCTTAGGGTGGGCAGCAGAAAATGGCTACACCTTC. The encoded protein is CASSLGWAAENGYTF.

This clonotype was observed many times. The chain employs TRBV5-1 and TRBJ1-5, with D tentatively TRBD1 (5 bases). Trimming shortened V by 0 bases and J by 7 bases, and 8 bases separated the two germline ends. This CDR3 is 13 amino acids long. Germline V gene lookup returns CDR1 SGHRS and CDR2 YFSETQ. CDR3: CASSLVQGQPQHF. The CDR3 DNA follows: TGCGCCAGCAGCTTGGTTCAGGGCCAGCCCCAGCATTTT. The entire variable domain, with the rest obtained from reference TRBV5-1 and TRBJ1-5, is as follows: KAGVTQTPRYLIKTRGQQVTLSCSPISGHRSVSWYQQTPGQGLQFLFEYFSETQRNKGNFPGRFSGRQFSNSRSEMNVSTLELGDSALYLCASSLVQGQPQHFGDGTRLSIL.

This clonotype was recorded many times. The chain employs TRBV5-1 and TRBJ2-3; D gene unclear. Germline loops: CDR1 SGHRS, CDR2 YFSETQ. The CDR3 loop spans 12 amino acids. Trimming took 1 base from V and 2 from J, leaving 2 bases between them. The CDR3 sequence: CASSLTTDTQYF. CDR3 nucleotides: TGCGCCAGCAGCTTGACCACAGATACGCAGTATTTT.

The sample holds a few counts of this clonotype. The chain combines TRBV10-3 with TRBJ2-1; 11 nucleotides align to TRBD2. Germline CDR1 ENHRY, CDR2 SYGVKD. V gave up 2 bases and J gave up 7 bases; unmatched junction bases: 22. The CDR3 is 21 amino acids. CDR3 region: CAISERGGLGLADLSRNEQFF. The CDR3 bases are TGTGCCATCAGTGAGAGGGGGGGGCTGGGACTAGCGGACCTATCACGGAATGAGCAGTTCTTC.

The chain links TRBV28 to TRBJ2-2; maybe TRBD2 (6 bases). Trimming shortened V by 6 bases and J by 4 bases, and 12 bases separated the two germline ends. CDR3 length equals 14 residues. Germline V gene sequence: CDR1 MDHEN, CDR2 SYDVKM. The CDR3 spells CASRRTGGTGELFF. Written as DNA, the CDR3 is TGTGCCAGCAGGAGAACCGGGGGCACCGGGGAGCTGTTTTTT.

The V gene is TRBV7-2, the J gene TRBJ2-2, with D possibly TRBD1 on 6 matching bases. The CDR3 covers 15 residues. Germline assignment: CDR1 SGHTA and CDR2 FQGNSA. Trimming removed 4 bases from V and 2 bases from J, with 11 bases in between. The CDR3 sequence: CASSSRTVNTGELFF. The CDR3 DNA is TGTGCCAGCAGCTCCCGGACAGTCAACACCGGGGAGCTGTTTTTT.